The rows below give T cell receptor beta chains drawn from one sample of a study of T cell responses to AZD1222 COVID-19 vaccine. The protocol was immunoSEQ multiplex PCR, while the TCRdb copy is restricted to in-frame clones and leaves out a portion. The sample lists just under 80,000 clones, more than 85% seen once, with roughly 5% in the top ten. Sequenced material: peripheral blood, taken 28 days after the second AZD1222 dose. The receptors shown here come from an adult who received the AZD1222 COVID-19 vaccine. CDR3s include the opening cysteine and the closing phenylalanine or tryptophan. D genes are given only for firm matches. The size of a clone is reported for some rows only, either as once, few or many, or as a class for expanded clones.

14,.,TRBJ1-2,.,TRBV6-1,TGTGCCAGCAGTGAACAGGTTTTTAACTATGGCTACACCTTC,CASSEQVFNYGYTF
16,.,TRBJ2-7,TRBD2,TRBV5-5,TGTGCCAGCAGCTTAGGACTAGCGGGAGCCAACTACGAGCAGTACTTC,CASSLGLAGANYEQYF
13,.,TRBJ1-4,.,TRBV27,TGTGCCAGCGGCGACCTGGTGGGTGAAAAACTGTTTTTT,CASGDLVGEKLFF
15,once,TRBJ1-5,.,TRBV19,TGTGCCAGTAGTATCAATAGGGACTCAAATCAGCCCCAGCATTTT,CASSINRDSNQPQHF
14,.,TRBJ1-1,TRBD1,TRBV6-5,TGTGCCAGCGCCACACAGGGGGGAAACACTGAAGCTTTCTTT,CASATQGGNTEAFF
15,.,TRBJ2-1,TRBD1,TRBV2,TGTGCCAGCAGTGAAGGGGGACAGGCGAACAATGAGCAGTTCTTC,CASSEGGQANNEQFF
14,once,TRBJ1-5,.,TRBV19,TGTGCCAGTAGTCTCGTCTCCAGGGGTCAGCCCCAGCATTTT,CASSLVSRGQPQHF
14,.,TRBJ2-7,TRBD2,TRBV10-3,TGTGCCATCAGGGAGGGACTAGCGGGAACCGAGCAGTACTTC,CAIREGLAGTEQYF
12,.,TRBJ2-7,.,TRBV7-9,TGTGCCAGCAGCCCCACCGGCTACGAGCAGTACTTC,CASSPTGYEQYF
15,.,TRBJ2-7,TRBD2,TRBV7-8,TGTGCCAGCAGCTTAGCGGCTAGCGGGAGGGGCGAGCAGTACTTC,CASSLAASGRGEQYF
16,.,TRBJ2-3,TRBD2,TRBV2,TGTGCCAGCAGTGCTGGACTAGCGGGCCCCACAGATACGCAGTATTTT,CASSAGLAGPTDTQYF
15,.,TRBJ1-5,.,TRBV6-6,TGTGCCAGCAGCCGACGGACGGATAGCAATCAGCCCCAGCATTTT,CASSRRTDSNQPQHF
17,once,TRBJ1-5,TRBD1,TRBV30,TGTGCCTGGAGTGTAGAGAGGGGACAGGGGATCTATCAGCCCCAGCATTTT,CAWSVERGQGIYQPQHF
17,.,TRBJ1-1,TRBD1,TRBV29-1,TGCAGCGTTGGGTTTCTACGCAGGGGGCCCTCTAACACTGAAGCTTTCTTT,CSVGFLRRGPSNTEAFF
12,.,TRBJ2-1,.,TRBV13,TGTGCCAGCAGTTTATCTAGGAGTGAGCAGTTCTTC,CASSLSRSEQFF
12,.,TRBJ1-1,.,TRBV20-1,TGCAGTGCTAGTCGCCGGGGTGATGAAGCTTTCTTT,CSASRRGDEAFF
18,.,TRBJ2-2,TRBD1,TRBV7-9,TGTGCCAGCAGCTTAGTCCGGCCCATGTCAGGGGGCCCCGGGGAGCTGTTTTTT,CASSLVRPMSGGPGELFF
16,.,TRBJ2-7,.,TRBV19,TGTGCCAGTAGTATTATTTTAGGGGACCTTACCTACGAGCAGTACTTC,CASSIILGDLTYEQYF
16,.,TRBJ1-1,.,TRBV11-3,TGTGCCAGCAGTTCGGGAATAGGTCCGGGACTCACTGAAGCTTTCTTT,CASSSGIGPGLTEAFF
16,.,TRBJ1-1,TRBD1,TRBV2,TGTGCCAGCAGTGATCGGGGACAGGGTAAGGGGACTGAAGCTTTCTTT,CASSDRGQGKGTEAFF
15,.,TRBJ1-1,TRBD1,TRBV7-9,TGTGCCAGCAGCTCTATTGGACAGGGAACAACTGAAGCTTTCTTT,CASSSIGQGTTEAFF
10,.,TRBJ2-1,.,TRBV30,TGTGCCTGGGGGATAAGTGAGCAGTTCTTC,CAWGISEQFF
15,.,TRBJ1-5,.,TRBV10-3,TGTGCCATCAGTGAAGGGGGAAATACTAATCAGCCCCAGCATTTT,CAISEGGNTNQPQHF
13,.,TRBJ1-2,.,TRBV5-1,TGCGCCAGCTCCCTGGACGTCTACTATGGCTACACCTTC,CASSLDVYYGYTF
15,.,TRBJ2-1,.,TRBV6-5,TGTGCCAGCAGTCGCGCTGATAGCCTCGCACGTGAGCAGTTCTTC,CASSRADSLAREQFF
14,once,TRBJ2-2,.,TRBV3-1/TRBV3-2,TGTGCCAGCAGCTTCGATACAAACACCGGGGAGCTGTTTTTT,CASSFDTNTGELFF
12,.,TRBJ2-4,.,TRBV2,TGTGCCAGCAGTGAACGGCGGACCACTCAGTACTTC,CASSERRTTQYF
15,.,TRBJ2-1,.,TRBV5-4,TGTGCCAGCAGCTCCGGATCCCGTACAAACAATGAGCAGTTCTTC,CASSSGSRTNNEQFF
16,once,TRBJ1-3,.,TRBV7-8,TGTGCCAGCAGCTTAGGGTCCGGATACTCTGGAAACACCATATATTTT,CASSLGSGYSGNTIYF
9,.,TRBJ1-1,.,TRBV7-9,TGTGCCTTCCGGGAGGTAGCTTTCTTT,CAFREVAFF
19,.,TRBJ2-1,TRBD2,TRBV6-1,TGTGCCAGCAGTGAACCGGGACTAGCGGGCTTCAAAGACTACAATGAGCAGTTCTTC,CASSEPGLAGFKDYNEQFF
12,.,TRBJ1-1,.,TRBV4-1,TGCGCCAGCAGCCAAGAGGACACTGAAGCTTTCTTT,CASSQEDTEAFF
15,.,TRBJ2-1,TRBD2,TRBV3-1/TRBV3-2,TGTGCCAGCAGCCAAGATCGCGGGAGTGGTTATGAGCAGTTCTTC,CASSQDRGSGYEQFF
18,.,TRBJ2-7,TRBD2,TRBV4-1,TGCGCCAGCAGCCAAGATCTAGTTATAGCGGGAGTCTTCAACGAGCAGTACTTC,CASSQDLVIAGVFNEQYF
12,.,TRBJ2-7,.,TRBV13,TGTGCCAGCAGTCACCGTGGGGGGGAGCAGTACTTC,CASSHRGGEQYF
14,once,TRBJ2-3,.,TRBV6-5,TGTGCCAGCAGTTACTATCGGAATGGAGATACGCAGTATTTT,CASSYYRNGDTQYF
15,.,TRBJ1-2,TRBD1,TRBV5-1,TGCGCCAGCAGCGCCCGACAGGGTGGTACCTATGGCTACACCTTC,CASSARQGGTYGYTF
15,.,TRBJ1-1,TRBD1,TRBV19,TGTGCCAGTAGTATCCGGACAGGGTCTATCGCTGAAGCTTTCTTT,CASSIRTGSIAEAFF
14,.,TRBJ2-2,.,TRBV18,TGTGCCAGCTCACCGATCCAGAACACCGGGGAGCTGTTTTTT,CASSPIQNTGELFF
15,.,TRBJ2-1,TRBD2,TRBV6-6,TGTGCCAGCAGTCCAATAGCGGGAGGGCGGGGTGAGCAGTTCTTC,CASSPIAGGRGEQFF
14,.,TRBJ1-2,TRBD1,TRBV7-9,TGTGCCAGCAGCTTAGGGACAGGAGCTTATGGCTACACCTTC,CASSLGTGAYGYTF
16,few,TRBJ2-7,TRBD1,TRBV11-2,TGTGCCAGCAGCCCAGGCAGGGACAGGGGGCGGTACGAGCAGTACTTC,CASSPGRDRGRYEQYF
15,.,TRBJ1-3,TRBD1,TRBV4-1,TGCGCCAGCAAAGATTCGACAGGGTCCGGAAACACCATATATTTT,CASKDSTGSGNTIYF
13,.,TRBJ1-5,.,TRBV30,TGTGCCTGGAGTAGGGGTCTAGAGCAGCCCCAGCATTTT,CAWSRGLEQPQHF
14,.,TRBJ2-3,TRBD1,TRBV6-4,TGTGCCAGCCGAGGGACAGGGGGGACAGATACGCAGTATTTT,CASRGTGGTDTQYF
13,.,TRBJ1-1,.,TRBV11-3,TGTGCCAGCAGCTTATTAGGAAACACTGAAGCTTTCTTT,CASSLLGNTEAFF
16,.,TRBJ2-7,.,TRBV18,TGTGCCAGCTCACCAAGTCTCGCAGGGGGGTCCTACGAGCAGTACTTC,CASSPSLAGGSYEQYF
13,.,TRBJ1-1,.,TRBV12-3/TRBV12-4,TGTGCCAGCTCCGCTGGCTTGAACACTGAAGCTTTCTTT,CASSAGLNTEAFF
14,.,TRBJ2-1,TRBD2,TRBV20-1,TGCAGTGCTAGTCTCCCTAGCGGGTACAATGAGCAGTTCTTC,CSASLPSGYNEQFF
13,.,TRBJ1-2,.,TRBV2,TGTGCCAGCAGTGCATCACCGACTTATGGCTACACCTTC,CASSASPTYGYTF
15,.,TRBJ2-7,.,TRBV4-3,TGCGCCAGCAGCCAAGAACTGTTGCGGGCCTACGAGCAGTACTTC,CASSQELLRAYEQYF
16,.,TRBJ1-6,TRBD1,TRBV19,TGTGCCAGTAGTATGGGACAGGGGTTTTACAATTCACCCCTCCACTTT,CASSMGQGFYNSPLHF
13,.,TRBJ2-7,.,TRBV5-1,TGCGCCAGCAGCATGGCTCGGGGCTACGAGCAGTACTTC,CASSMARGYEQYF
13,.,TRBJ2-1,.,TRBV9,TGTGCCAGCAGCGTAGAGGGGTGGGGTGAGCAGTTCTTC,CASSVEGWGEQFF
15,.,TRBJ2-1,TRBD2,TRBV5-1,TGCGCCAGCAGCCCTGGACTAGCGGCCTCCAATGAGCAGTTCTTC,CASSPGLAASNEQFF
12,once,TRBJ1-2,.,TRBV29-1,TGCAGCGTTGTTTCCGTTCGGAATGGCTACACCTTC,CSVVSVRNGYTF
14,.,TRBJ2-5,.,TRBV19,TGTGCCAGTAGTCAGACTGGGCCCCAAGAGACCCAGTACTTC,CASSQTGPQETQYF
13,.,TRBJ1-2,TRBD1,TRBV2,TGTGCCAGCAGTGATCTGACAGGGGATGGCTACACCTTC,CASSDLTGDGYTF
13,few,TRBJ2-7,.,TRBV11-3,TGTGCCAGCAGCTTCCGACCCTCCTACGAGCAGTACTTC,CASSFRPSYEQYF